A selection of T cell receptor beta chains follows, all from one sample in a study of cytomegalovirus exposure and HLA in healthy donors. Measured with immunoSEQ multiplex PCR; TCRdb has only the in-frame clones, and not every one. The table has roughly 56,000 clones, approximately 90% seen once; the top ten hold 1.1%. Sequencing was done on a sample of PBMCs. The source of these receptors is a man aged 18 to 29 in good health and CMV-seronegative. Each CDR3 is given with its conserved first and last residue. Fields, in order: clone size, J gene, D gene, V gene, CDR3 protein, CDR3 DNA. The D gene is left open where the match is weak. Only part of the rows carry a size: once, few, many, or a class if the clone is expanded.

clone size: few
J gene: TRBJ1-5
D gene: TRBD1
V gene: TRBV19
CDR3 protein: CASREQGGNQPQHF
CDR3 DNA: TGTGCCAGTAGGGAGCAGGGGGGCAATCAGCCCCAGCATTTT

clone size: .
J gene: TRBJ2-1
D gene: TRBD2
V gene: TRBV4-3
CDR3 protein: CASSHRTSGSRVYNEQFF
CDR3 DNA: TGCGCCAGCAGCCATCGGACTAGCGGGAGTCGGGTTTACAATGAGCAGTTCTTC

clone size: .
J gene: TRBJ2-7
D gene: TRBD2
V gene: TRBV10-3
CDR3 protein: CAISESTSGSPEQYF
CDR3 DNA: TGTGCCATCAGTGAGTCTACTAGCGGGAGCCCCGAGCAGTACTTC

clone size: .
J gene: TRBJ2-7
D gene: .
V gene: TRBV4-3
CDR3 protein: CASSQVLSSYEQYF
CDR3 DNA: TGCGCCAGCAGCCAAGTGTTGTCGTCCTACGAGCAGTACTTC

clone size: .
J gene: TRBJ2-7
D gene: .
V gene: TRBV18
CDR3 protein: CASSQPIANAPYEQYF
CDR3 DNA: TGTGCCAGCTCACAACCAATAGCCAACGCCCCCTACGAGCAGTACTTC

clone size: .
J gene: TRBJ1-1
D gene: .
V gene: TRBV7-6
CDR3 protein: CASSYQTEMNTEAFF
CDR3 DNA: TGTGCCAGCAGCTACCAGACAGAAATGAACACTGAAGCTTTCTTT

clone size: .
J gene: TRBJ2-1
D gene: .
V gene: TRBV19
CDR3 protein: CASSMRGSSYNEQFF
CDR3 DNA: TGTGCCAGTAGTATGAGAGGGAGCTCCTACAATGAGCAGTTCTTC

clone size: .
J gene: TRBJ2-3
D gene: TRBD2
V gene: TRBV4-1
CDR3 protein: CASSYSSGRSTDTQYF
CDR3 DNA: TGCGCCAGCAGCTATTCTAGCGGGAGGAGCACAGATACGCAGTATTTT

clone size: .
J gene: TRBJ2-3
D gene: .
V gene: TRBV7-6
CDR3 protein: CASSLGGRGTTDTQYF
CDR3 DNA: TGTGCCAGCAGCTTAGGAGGACGGGGAACCACAGATACGCAGTATTTT

clone size: .
J gene: TRBJ2-7
D gene: .
V gene: TRBV9
CDR3 protein: CASSVSGDSDYEQYF
CDR3 DNA: TGTGCCAGCAGCGTAAGTGGGGACTCCGACTACGAGCAGTACTTC

clone size: .
J gene: TRBJ2-1
D gene: TRBD1
V gene: TRBV7-2
CDR3 protein: CASSLGNRQGWGNEQFF
CDR3 DNA: TGTGCCAGCAGCTTGGGGAATAGACAGGGTTGGGGCAATGAGCAGTTCTTC

clone size: .
J gene: TRBJ2-3
D gene: TRBD2
V gene: TRBV9
CDR3 protein: CASSDGTSGRDTQYF
CDR3 DNA: TGTGCCAGCAGCGACGGGACTAGCGGGAGGGATACGCAGTATTTT

clone size: once
J gene: TRBJ1-2
D gene: .
V gene: TRBV5-1
CDR3 protein: CASSYTGTNNGYTF
CDR3 DNA: TGCGCCAGCAGCTACACCGGGACAAATAACGGCTACACCTTC

clone size: .
J gene: TRBJ2-7
D gene: .
V gene: TRBV7-2
CDR3 protein: CASSLAVRGYEQYF
CDR3 DNA: TGTGCCAGCAGCTTAGCGGTCCGGGGCTACGAGCAGTACTTC

clone size: .
J gene: TRBJ1-3
D gene: TRBD1
V gene: TRBV5-1
CDR3 protein: CASSPGQGFGNTIYF
CDR3 DNA: TGCGCCAGCAGCCCTGGACAGGGCTTTGGAAACACCATATATTTT

clone size: .
J gene: TRBJ2-7
D gene: TRBD2
V gene: TRBV5-6
CDR3 protein: CASRVSGDSYEQYF
CDR3 DNA: TGTGCCAGCAGGGTCAGCGGGGACTCCTACGAGCAGTACTTC

clone size: .
J gene: TRBJ2-1
D gene: TRBD1
V gene: TRBV6-1
CDR3 protein: CASSEVGQGVRNEQFF
CDR3 DNA: TGTGCCAGCAGTGAGGTGGGACAGGGGGTTAGGAATGAGCAGTTCTTC

clone size: .
J gene: TRBJ2-7
D gene: TRBD2
V gene: TRBV5-1
CDR3 protein: CASSPVPLAESSYEQYF
CDR3 DNA: TGCGCCAGCAGCCCGGTGCCCCTAGCGGAGAGCTCCTACGAGCAGTACTTC

clone size: .
J gene: TRBJ2-7
D gene: TRBD1
V gene: TRBV6-5
CDR3 protein: CASSHVLDRGHEQYF
CDR3 DNA: TGTGCCAGCAGCCACGTGCTGGACAGGGGCCACGAGCAGTACTTC

clone size: .
J gene: TRBJ2-1
D gene: .
V gene: TRBV6-6
CDR3 protein: CASSYSTDNEQFF
CDR3 DNA: TGTGCCAGCAGTTACTCGACTGACAATGAGCAGTTCTTC

clone size: once
J gene: TRBJ2-1
D gene: .
V gene: TRBV5-1
CDR3 protein: CASISGAYNEQFF
CDR3 DNA: TGCGCCAGCATCTCGGGGGCCTACAATGAGCAGTTCTTC

clone size: .
J gene: TRBJ2-1
D gene: .
V gene: TRBV2
CDR3 protein: CASSVAWSSYNEQFF
CDR3 DNA: TGTGCCAGCAGTGTCGCCTGGAGCTCCTACAATGAGCAGTTCTTC

clone size: once
J gene: TRBJ2-1
D gene: .
V gene: TRBV16
CDR3 protein: CASSLQGSYNEQFF
CDR3 DNA: TGTGCCAGCAGTCTACAGGGTTCCTACAATGAGCAGTTCTTC

clone size: .
J gene: TRBJ2-3
D gene: .
V gene: TRBV4-3
CDR3 protein: CASSQEGAVDTQYF
CDR3 DNA: TGCGCCAGCAGCCAAGAGGGGGCCGTAGATACGCAGTATTTT

clone size: .
J gene: TRBJ2-7
D gene: TRBD2
V gene: TRBV28
CDR3 protein: CASSIRVAGRPTEQYF
CDR3 DNA: TGTGCCAGCAGCATCCGGGTAGCCGGGAGGCCCACCGAGCAGTACTTC

clone size: .
J gene: TRBJ2-1
D gene: TRBD1
V gene: TRBV13
CDR3 protein: CASSLGAGGANEQFF
CDR3 DNA: TGTGCCAGCAGCTTAGGGGCAGGGGGCGCAAATGAGCAGTTCTTC

clone size: once
J gene: TRBJ2-1
D gene: .
V gene: TRBV9
CDR3 protein: CASTGVEDEQFF
CDR3 DNA: TGTGCCAGCACCGGGGTGGAGGATGAGCAGTTCTTC

clone size: .
J gene: TRBJ2-3
D gene: .
V gene: TRBV7-9
CDR3 protein: CASSSNRAGWADTQYF
CDR3 DNA: TGTGCCAGCAGCTCGAATAGGGCGGGATGGGCAGATACGCAGTATTTT

clone size: .
J gene: TRBJ2-7
D gene: TRBD2
V gene: TRBV19
CDR3 protein: CASSISGRGYEQYF
CDR3 DNA: TGTGCCAGTAGTATTAGCGGGAGGGGCTACGAGCAGTACTTC

clone size: .
J gene: TRBJ2-7
D gene: TRBD1
V gene: TRBV5-1
CDR3 protein: CASSPAGTGLLEQYF
CDR3 DNA: TGCGCCAGCAGCCCCGCCGGGACAGGGCTCCTCGAGCAGTACTTC

clone size: .
J gene: TRBJ1-2
D gene: TRBD1
V gene: TRBV7-9
CDR3 protein: CASSPLPGTGSYGYTF
CDR3 DNA: TGTGCCAGCAGCCCTCTACCCGGGACAGGGTCCTATGGCTACACCTTC

clone size: .
J gene: TRBJ1-4
D gene: .
V gene: TRBV6-1
CDR3 protein: CASSPSGGSGEKLFF
CDR3 DNA: TGTGCCAGCAGCCCCTCGGGAGGGTCCGGCGAAAAACTGTTTTTT

clone size: .
J gene: TRBJ2-7
D gene: TRBD1
V gene: TRBV4-1
CDR3 protein: CASSQGSIAGTGAYEQYF
CDR3 DNA: TGCGCCAGCAGCCAAGGTTCAATAGCCGGGACAGGAGCCTACGAGCAGTACTTC